Following are 27 T cell receptor beta chains from one sample sequenced in a study of blood T cell repertoires in COVID-19. Profiled with immunoSEQ multiplex PCR; TCRdb holds only in-frame clones, not every one. This table holds a few hundred thousand clones, less than 85% found once. The sample was peripheral blood. Source of these receptors: a woman in her late teens or twenties with acute or convalescent COVID-19.

The CDR3 nucleotides are TGTGCCAGCAGCTCCCAACTGGTCAATGAGCAGTTCTTC. Protein: CASSSQLVNEQFF. The rearrangement joins TRBV7-3 to TRBJ2-1; D unresolved. The CDR3 spans 13 residues. Trimming cost V 4 bases and J 6 bases, with 10 bases left between them. Germline values: CDR1 SGHTA, CDR2 FQGTGA. Based on the CDR3 plus reference TRBV7-3 and TRBJ2-1, the full variable domain is GAGVSQTPSNKVTEKGKYVELRCDPISGHTALYWYRQSLGQGPEFLIYFQGTGAADDSGLPNDRFFAVRPEGSVSTLKIQRTERGDSAVYLCASSSQLVNEQFFGPGTRLTVL.

This chain links TRBV27 with TRBJ1-1; D ambiguous. Germline CDR1 is MNHEY and CDR2 is SMNVEV (reference sequence). This CDR3 comprises 15 residues. Trimming removed 5 bases at V and 4 bases at J, with 17 bases between. CDR3 amino acids: CASSPGWETSTEAFF. DNA of the CDR3: TGTGCCAGCAGTCCCGGGTGGGAGACGAGCACTGAAGCTTTCTTT.

This chain links TRBV2 with TRBJ2-6; TRBD1 matches at 11 bases. J lost 0 bases, V lost 5 bases, and 9 bases had no gene match. Germline lookup yields CDR1 SNHLY and CDR2 FYNNEI. This CDR3 is 19 amino acids long. CDR3 DNA sequence: TGTGCCAGCAGTACCCGGACAGGGGGCCTCAACTCTGGGGCCAACGTCCTGACTTTC. Translated, it gives CASSTRTGGLNSGANVLTF.

This rearrangement joins TRBV29-1 to TRBJ2-3; 11 nucleotides agree with TRBD2. The length of the CDR3 is 14 residues. Germline CDR1 is SQVTM and CDR2 is ANQGSEA. V lost 5 bases and J lost 1; bases outside the gene matches: 2. The CDR3 loop reads CSVWTSGRTDTQYF. In DNA, the CDR3 is TGCAGCGTTTGGACTAGCGGGCGCACAGATACGCAGTATTTT.

As for this clone: Relative to the germline gene, one junction end is altered; a read error may explain this. The chain combines TRBV7-7 with TRBJ2-1; TRBD2 agrees at 14 bases. The V gene's germline CDR1 is SSHAT and CDR2 FNYEAQ (reference sequence). The length of the CDR3 is 15 residues. The CDR3 is CASSLGTSGSNEQFF. DNA for the CDR3: TGTGCTAGCAGCTTAGGGACTAGCGGGAGCAATGAGCAGTTCTTC.

The CDR3 DNA reads as TGTGCCAGCAGGACTAGCACAGATACGCAGTATTTT. This gives the protein CASRTSTDTQYF. The V gene is TRBV12-3 or TRBV12-4, the J gene TRBJ2-3; D is unclear. There are 12 residues in the CDR3. V was clipped by 6 bases and J by 0 bases, with 4 bases between them.

The chain uses TRBV30 and TRBJ1-1; 8 bases align to TRBD1. The junction had 4 bases not matched to a gene; V was cut back by 3 bases and J by 1 base. The CDR3 has 14 residues. Germline values: CDR1 GTSNPN, CDR2 SVGIG (reference sequence). The CDR3: CAWRRDRSNTEAFF. The CDR3 DNA reads as TGTGCCTGGAGACGGGACAGGTCGAACACTGAAGCTTTCTTT.

This clone has more than one count but fewer than ten. V gene TRBV29-1 combines with J gene TRBJ2-1; D not resolved. Trimming removed 7 bases from V and 3 bases from J, with 7 bases in between. This CDR3 contains 11 residues. Germline loops: CDR1 SQVTM, CDR2 ANQGSEA. CDR3 in amino acids: CSGQVYNEQFF. The CDR3 nucleotides read TGCAGCGGACAAGTCTACAATGAGCAGTTCTTC.

A word on this clone: This sample also contains other DNA sequences that code for the same CDR3. V is TRBV5-6 and J is TRBJ2-7, with TRBD1 as a possible D gene (6 bases). Looked up from germline, CDR1 is SGHDT and CDR2 is YYEEEE. CDR3 length: 12 amino acids. V lost 3 bases and J lost 3, with 7 bases in between. The CDR3 loop is CASSSDSYEQYF. The CDR3 nucleotides are TGTGCCAGCAGCTCGGACAGCTACGAGCAGTACTTC.

This clone was picked up many times. The chain uses TRBV7-6 and TRBJ2-5; possible D gene TRBD1, 6 bases. The CDR3 loop spans 14 amino acids. V shed 1 base and J shed 7 bases, with 13 bases lying between them. Germline V CDR1 and CDR2: SGHVS, FNYEAQ. The chain's CDR3 is CASSLVAGVVTQYF. CDR3 in DNA: TGTGCCAGCAGCTTAGTCGCAGGGGTGGTGACCCAGTACTTC.

The chain employs TRBV11-2 and TRBJ2-3, with a weak D call TRBD1 (6 bases). The CDR3 has 14 amino acids. Germline CDR1 and CDR2: SGHAT and FQNNGV. V lost 2 bases to trimming and J lost 6 bases, with 12 bases between them. CDR3 sequence: CASSLRWTADTQYF. CDR3 DNA: TGTGCCAGCAGCTTACGATGGACAGCGGATACGCAGTATTTT.

The rearrangement links TRBV4-3 to TRBJ1-2; TRBD1 matches 7 bases. J gave up 4 bases and V 3 bases, and 8 bases lay outside the gene matches. Germline CDR1 is LGHNA and CDR2 is YSLEER. The CDR3 is 15 residues long. The CDR3 protein is CASSQTQGTGYGYTF. The CDR3 nucleotides are TGCGCCAGCAGCCAGACACAGGGGACTGGCTATGGCTACACCTTC.

CDR3 residues: CASSPGLENEQYF. For the CDR3, the DNA is TGTGCCAGCTCACCAGGCCTAGAGAACGAGCAGTACTTC. The genes are TRBV18 and TRBJ2-7; D unresolved. The CDR3 has 13 amino acids. Trimming shortened V by 2 bases and J by 5 bases, and 10 bases separated the two germline ends. Per the germline V gene, CDR1 is KGHSH and CDR2 is LQKENI. Together with reference TRBV18 and TRBJ2-7, the CDR3 gives the full variable domain: NAGVMQNPRHLVRRRGQEARLRCSPMKGHSHVYWYRQLPEEGLKFMVYLQKENIIDESGMPKERFSAEFPKEGPSILRIQQVVRGDSAAYFCASSPGLENEQYFGPGTRLTVT.

This clone was counted only a few times. CDR3: CASSQSLAAQYEQYF. The CDR3 DNA sequence: TGTGCCAGCAGCCAGTCGTTGGCGGCTCAGTACGAGCAGTACTTC. This rearrangement joins TRBV3-1 (or the pseudogene TRBV3-2) to TRBJ2-7; D remains ambiguous. Germline V CDR1 and CDR2: LGHDT, YNNKEL (reference sequence). The CDR3 is made up of 15 amino acids. Trimming cost V 3 bases and J 4 bases, with 16 bases left between them.

The V and J genes are TRBV10-1 and TRBJ2-7, with D possibly being TRBD1 (6 bases). Trimming left V 3 bases short and J 3 bases short, with 15 bases between. This CDR3 is built from 15 residues. CDR1 and CDR2 (germline): WNHNN, SYGVQD (reference sequence). CDR3 sequence (DNA): TGCGCCAGCAGTGATGGACAGACCACTTTCTACGAGCAGTACTTC. It encodes CASSDGQTTFYEQYF.

This rearrangement joins TRBV5-8 to TRBJ1-1, with 7 bases matching TRBD1. This CDR3 is built from 13 residues. Germline CDR1 SGHTS, CDR2 YDEGEE. Losses at the gene ends were 2 bases for V and 5 bases for J; bases not matched to a gene: 3. CDR3 DNA: TGTGCCAGCAGCTTCTCAGGGGGTACTGAAGCTTTCTTT. Its translation: CASSFSGGTEAFF.

The J gene is TRBJ1-3, the V gene TRBV14, with D uncertain. Germline V gives CDR1 SGHDN, CDR2 FVKESK. The length of the CDR3 is 15 residues. Trimming took 0 bases from V and 0 from J, leaving 6 bases between them. The CDR3 nucleotides are TGTGCCAGCAGCCAAGACAGTTTCTCTGGAAACACCATATATTTT. It translates to CASSQDSFSGNTIYF.

There are a few counts of this clone. The chain is built from TRBV7-9 and TRBJ2-5, with 12 bases fitting TRBD2. Germline trimming cut 2 bases from V and 6 bases from J; bases unmatched to any gene: 7. This CDR3 comprises 16 residues. Germline CDR1 SEHNR, CDR2 FQNEAQ (reference sequence). CDR3 sequence reads: CASSLILAGGIKTQYF. The DNA for the CDR3 is TGTGCCAGCAGCTTAATTCTAGCGGGAGGGATCAAGACCCAGTACTTC. The entire variable domain, with the rest obtained from reference TRBV7-9 and TRBJ2-5, is as follows: DTGVSQNPRHKITKRGQNVTFRCDPISEHNRLYWYRQTLGQGPEFLTYFQNEAQLEKSRLLSDRFSAERPKGSFSTLEIQRTEQGDSAMYLCASSLILAGGIKTQYFGPGTRLLVL.

The genes are TRBV7-2 and TRBJ1-1; tentatively, D is TRBD1 (5 bases). Trimming removed 3 bases from V and 1 base from J, with 9 bases in between. Looked up from germline, CDR1 is SGHTA and CDR2 is FQGNSA. The CDR3 is 14 residues long. CDR3 protein: CASSFADRNTEAFF. CDR3 nucleotide sequence: TGTGCCAGCAGCTTTGCCGACAGGAACACTGAAGCTTTCTTT.

CDR3 nucleotide sequence: TGCGCCAGCAGCCGAAGTGAACAGCTATCCTACGAGCAGTACTTC. Amino acid sequence: CASSRSEQLSYEQYF. The chain joins TRBV4-3 to TRBJ2-7, with D hard to call. CDR3 size: 15 residues. Trimming shortened V by 4 bases and J by 1 base, and 14 bases separated the two germline ends. Germline CDR1 reads LGHNA; CDR2 reads YSLEER.

Only a few counts were recorded for this clone. This chain joins TRBV27 and TRBJ1-1; unclear D gene. The V gene's germline CDR1 is MNHEY and CDR2 SMNVEV (reference sequence). Trimming left V 6 bases short and J 1 base short, with 15 bases between. The CDR3 extends over 15 amino acids. The CDR3 DNA sequence: TGTGCCAGCAGCCTCTCGGGTGCGAGGAACACTGAAGCTTTCTTT. Protein sequence: CASSLSGARNTEAFF.

The rearrangement links TRBV18 to TRBJ2-1; 9 bases align to TRBD2. The V segment lost 4 bases and the J segment 0 bases; nucleotides outside the gene matches: 7. The germline CDR1 and CDR2 sequences are KGHSH and LQKENI. The CDR3 runs to 17 residues. The CDR3 loop reads CASSQSTSGSSYNEQFF. The CDR3 DNA reads TGTGCCAGCTCACAATCGACTAGCGGAAGCTCCTACAATGAGCAGTTCTTC.

This clone came up a few times. CDR3 DNA sequence: TGCGCCAGCAGCCAAGATTTTAGTCAGCCCCAGCATTTT. It yields the protein CASSQDFSQPQHF. V usage is TRBV4-3 and J usage is TRBJ1-5; no firm D call. Per germline, CDR1 LGHNA and CDR2 YSLEER. V lost 0 bases, J lost 6 bases, and 6 bases lay in between. This CDR3 has 13 residues.

This clone appeared a few times. The chain employs TRBV5-1 and TRBJ1-5; D is unresolved. V lost 1 base, J lost 6 bases, and 11 bases lay in between. The CDR3 is 14 amino acids. Germline values: CDR1 SGHRS, CDR2 YFSETQ. CDR3 coding DNA: TGCGCCAGCAGCTTGTCAGGTAGTGGTCAGCCCCAGCATTTT. Protein product: CASSLSGSGQPQHF.

The J gene is TRBJ1-2, the V gene TRBV6-5, with D possibly TRBD1 on 6 matching bases. Germline V lookup: CDR1 MNHEY, CDR2 SVGAGI. V was trimmed by 0 bases and J by 6 bases, leaving 17 bases between them. CDR3 size: 16 residues. The CDR3 bases are TGTGCCAGCAGTTACTCATTTAGGACAGAAGTAGATGGCTACACCTTC. It yields the protein CASSYSFRTEVDGYTF.

The table lists this clone with a few counts. The genes are TRBV7-2 and TRBJ2-7; tentatively, D is TRBD1 (6 bases). V lost 3 bases to trimming and J lost 3 bases, with 12 bases between them. This CDR3 comprises 14 residues. From germline, CDR1 is SGHTA and CDR2 FQGNSA. CDR3 sequence: CASSLQTGDYEQYF. The CDR3 DNA reads TGTGCCAGCAGCTTGCAGACAGGTGACTACGAGCAGTACTTC.

This chain uses TRBV19 with TRBJ2-5, with D possibly matching TRBD1 (5 bases). Germline CDR1 and CDR2: LNHDA and SQIVND (reference sequence). Between the trimmed V and J ends, which lost 4 bases and 2 bases, there was a span of 11 bases. There are 14 residues in the CDR3. CDR3 in DNA: TGTGCCAGTAGTAATATTACAGGTCAAGAGACCCAGTACTTC. Translated, it gives CASSNITGQETQYF.